A single sample gave rise to the 29 T cell receptor beta chains below, sequenced in a study of cytomegalovirus exposure and HLA in healthy donors. Primers for the PCR totalled 60 Vbeta and 13 Jbeta. Repertoires were generated with immunoSEQ multiplex PCR, while TCRdb's copy carries only in-frame clones and drops some. There are fewer than 250,000 clones in the sample; about 80% occur only once, and around 9.6% lies in the top ten. Sequenced: PBMCs. All receptors come from a woman aged 45-65 years in good health and CMV-seropositive.

This chain joins TRBV6-1 and TRBJ1-2; possibly TRBD1 for D (5 bases). Between the trimmed V and J ends, which lost 8 bases and 2 bases, there was a span of 9 bases. The CDR3 is 12 amino acids. Looked up from germline, CDR1 is MNHNS and CDR2 is SASEGT. The CDR3 nucleotides read TGTGCCAGCGGACGACAGAACTATGGCTACACCTTC. Translating gives CASGRQNYGYTF.

This rearrangement joins TRBV13 to TRBJ2-2; D perhaps matches TRBD2 (6 bases). Germline lookup yields CDR1 PRHDT and CDR2 FYEKMQ (reference sequence). V dropped 6 bases and J dropped 6 bases, with 14 bases sitting between them. The CDR3 loop spans 14 amino acids. CDR3 sequence reads: CASSSGTGAGELFF. The CDR3 DNA reads as TGTGCCAGCAGTTCCGGGACTGGGGCCGGGGAGCTGTTTTTT.

The J gene is TRBJ2-5, the V gene TRBV4-3, with TRBD2 matching 7 bases. This CDR3 is 14 amino acids long. Germline V gene lookup returns CDR1 LGHNA and CDR2 YSLEER. Trimming cost V 3 bases and J 4 bases; bases outside gene matches: 5. CDR3 amino acids: CASSQGLRLETQYF. Written as DNA, the CDR3 is TGCGCCAGCAGCCAGGGACTACGCCTAGAGACCCAGTACTTC.

The sample holds a few counts of this clone. This chain links TRBV6-5 with TRBJ1-1; D is possibly TRBD1 (6 bases). The CDR3 runs 14 residues. V lost 5 bases, J lost 7 bases, and 17 bases lay in between. Germline CDR1 MNHEY, CDR2 SVGAGI. The CDR3 region has the DNA TGTGCCAGCAGTCACCGGGGGGGGCGGGTTGAAGCTTTCTTT. This translates into CASSHRGGRVEAFF.

The chain carries TRBV19 and TRBJ1-1; 11 bases line up with TRBD1. The CDR3 loop spans 16 amino acids. Germline V lookup: CDR1 LNHDA, CDR2 SQIVND (reference sequence). V lost 2 bases and J lost 5; bases outside the gene matches: 7. The CDR3: CASSIWTGGAGTEAFF. The DNA for the CDR3 is TGTGCCAGTAGTATATGGACAGGGGGCGCAGGTACTGAAGCTTTCTTT.

The chain couples TRBV4-1 to TRBJ2-1; 8 bases match TRBD2. This CDR3 contains 16 residues. Germline CDR1 reads MGHRA; CDR2 reads YSYEKL. Trimming took 0 bases from V and 4 from J; bases not matched to a gene: 5. The CDR3 DNA sequence: TGCGCCAGCAGCCAAGATACGTCTAGCGGGTACAATGAGCAGTTCTTC. Its translation is CASSQDTSSGYNEQFF.

The V and J genes are TRBV5-4 and TRBJ1-2; D call uncertain. With 3 bases removed from V and 7 bases from J, the gap between germline ends came to 10 bases. The V gene's germline CDR1 is SGHNT and CDR2 YYREEE (reference sequence). The CDR3 has 12 amino acids. This CDR3 is CASSYGIRGYTF. As DNA, the CDR3 is TGTGCCAGCAGCTACGGGATACGTGGCTACACCTTC.

The V gene is TRBV6-1, the J gene TRBJ1-3; 9 nucleotides match TRBD1. Unmatched junction bases numbered 9, after V lost 8 bases and J lost 4 bases. CDR3 length: 15 amino acids. CDR1 MNHNS and CDR2 SASEGT come from the germline V gene. Written as DNA, the CDR3 is TGTGCCAGCGGATCACAGGGGGCGGTCGGAAACACCATATATTTT. Residues: CASGSQGAVGNTIYF.

The chain recombines TRBV7-3 with TRBJ1-6; TRBD1 aligns across 7 bases. V lost 5 bases and J lost 10; bases outside the gene matches: 5. The CDR3 sequence is 13 residues long. Germline V gives CDR1 SGHTA, CDR2 FQGTGA. The CDR3 nucleotides are TGTGCCAGCAGCACCCTCAGGGGGTCACCCCTCCACTTT. Its translation is CASSTLRGSPLHF.

This clone was observed a handful of times. CDR3 nucleotide sequence: TGTGCCATCAGTACAGGGAACACTGAAGCTTTCTTT. This codes for CAISTGNTEAFF. The chain uses TRBV10-3 and TRBJ1-1; tentative D call: TRBD1 (5 bases). Trimming removed 5 bases at V and 1 base at J, with 5 bases between. Germline assignment: CDR1 ENHRY and CDR2 SYGVKD. CDR3 size: 12 residues.

The genes are TRBV6-5 and TRBJ1-6; D is unclear. V dropped 7 bases and J dropped 4 bases, with 8 bases sitting between them. The CDR3 runs to 13 residues. Germline CDR1 reads MNHEY; CDR2 reads SVGAGI. The CDR3 sequence: CASMWSYNSPLHF. The CDR3 region has the DNA TGTGCCAGCATGTGGAGTTATAATTCACCCCTCCACTTT.

This clone was seen only a few times. J is TRBJ1-1 and V is TRBV5-1, with 10 bases identical to TRBD1. The J segment lost 4 bases and the V segment lost 4 bases, leaving 4 bases of the junction unmatched. CDR3 size: 14 residues. CDR1 and CDR2 (germline): SGHRS, YFSETQ. Written as DNA, the CDR3 is TGCGCCAGCAGCATCCGGGACAGGGGCACTGAAGCTTTCTTT. Protein product: CASSIRDRGTEAFF.

This chain uses TRBV2 with TRBJ1-1; TRBD1 agrees at 10 bases. J lost 5 bases, V lost 3 bases, and 9 bases had no gene match. The CDR3 contains 16 residues. Germline V gene sequence: CDR1 SNHLY, CDR2 FYNNEI. CDR3 sequence (DNA): TGTGCCAGCAGTGACGGAGACAGGGGGCTTAGTACTGAAGCTTTCTTT. Translation gives CASSDGDRGLSTEAFF.

This clone is a singleton in its sample. The chain carries TRBV30 and TRBJ2-2, with D unclear. The CDR3 is 13 residues long. Germline V CDR1 and CDR2: GTSNPN, SVGIG (reference sequence). The ends were cut back, 3 bases at V and 3 bases at J, with 8 bases in the middle. CDR3 coding DNA: TGTGCCTGGAGCGCGACACACACCGGGGAGCTGTTTTTT. Encoded protein: CAWSATHTGELFF. The full variable domain, rest sourced from reference TRBV30 and TRBJ2-2, is SQTIHQWPATLVQPVGSPLSLECTVEGTSNPNLYWYRQAAGRGLQLLFYSVGIGQISSEVPQNLSASRPQDRQFILSSKKLLLSDSGFYLCAWSATHTGELFFGEGSRLTVL.

This chain connects TRBV5-1 to TRBJ1-1; maybe TRBD1 (5 bases). Trimming shortened V by 0 bases and J by 7 bases, and 13 bases separated the two germline ends. Germline-derived CDR1 and CDR2 are SGHRS and YFSETQ. The CDR3 sequence is 14 residues long. The CDR3 protein is CASSLAAGHSEAFF. CDR3 DNA sequence: TGCGCCAGCAGCTTGGCGGCAGGGCATAGTGAAGCTTTCTTT. The full variable domain, rest sourced from reference TRBV5-1 and TRBJ1-1, is KAGVTQTPRYLIKTRGQQVTLSCSPISGHRSVSWYQQTPGQGLQFLFEYFSETQRNKGNFPGRFSGRQFSNSRSEMNVSTLELGDSALYLCASSLAAGHSEAFFGQGTRLTVV.

The rearrangement links TRBV27 to TRBJ2-7; D might be TRBD1 (5 bases). Per the germline V gene, CDR1 is MNHEY and CDR2 is SMNVEV (reference sequence). V was clipped by 4 bases and J by 4 bases, with 14 bases between them. The CDR3 extends over 14 amino acids. CDR3 DNA: TGTGCCAGCAGTTCGACAATTAGGGGATACGAGCAGTACTTC. Amino acids: CASSSTIRGYEQYF.

The J gene is TRBJ2-5, the V gene TRBV6-5, with D perhaps matching TRBD1 (6 bases). The germline CDR1 and CDR2 sequences are MNHEY and SVGAGI. V was cut by 8 bases and J by 4 bases, with 20 bases left in between. This CDR3 has 15 amino acids. CDR3 DNA sequence: TGTGCCAGCGGGAGTTACAGCAGGGGAAGAGAGACCCAGTACTTC. This gives the protein CASGSYSRGRETQYF.

The rearrangement uses TRBV5-1 and TRBJ1-2; TRBD1 agrees at 8 bases. CDR3 size: 15 residues. The ends lost 0 bases at V and 8 bases at J; junction bases unmatched: 9. The germline gives CDR1 SGHRS, CDR2 YFSETQ. CDR3 sequence reads: CASSLVPGQGGGYTF. In nucleotides, the CDR3 is TGCGCCAGCAGCTTGGTACCCGGACAGGGAGGCGGCTACACCTTC.

The rearrangement links TRBV27 to TRBJ1-2, with D perhaps matching TRBD1 (6 bases). CDR1 MNHEY and CDR2 SMNVEV come from the germline V gene (reference sequence). The CDR3 sequence is 13 residues long. The germline V and J ends were trimmed by 8 bases and 2 bases, with 12 bases remaining between them. CDR3 DNA: TGTGCCAGCTCCTACAGGGCGAACTATGGCTACACCTTC. This translates into CASSYRANYGYTF.

This rearrangement joins TRBV11-2 to TRBJ2-7; D uncertain. There are 13 residues in the CDR3. Germline assignment: CDR1 SGHAT and CDR2 FQNNGV. Trimming shortened V by 5 bases and J by 3 bases, and 11 bases separated the two germline ends. CDR3 nucleotides: TGTGCCAGCAGCCTGACACCAGTCTACGAGCAGTACTTC. Residues: CASSLTPVYEQYF.

The chain links TRBV28 to TRBJ2-1; 7 bases agree with TRBD1. The CDR3 sequence is 16 residues long. Germline V CDR1 and CDR2: MDHEN, SYDVKM. J lost 0 bases, V lost 5 bases, and 7 bases had no gene match. The CDR3 nucleotides read TGTGCCAGCAGTGCCAGAGGACAGGCCTCCTACAATGAGCAGTTCTTC. Translated, it gives CASSARGQASYNEQFF.

J is TRBJ2-5 and V is TRBV7-2, with D uncertain. V lost 0 bases and J lost 2, with 10 bases in between. The CDR3 loop spans 15 amino acids. Germline V lookup: CDR1 SGHTA, CDR2 FQGNSA. The CDR3: CASSLAWAAQETQYF. The CDR3 DNA reads TGTGCCAGCAGCTTAGCGTGGGCAGCACAAGAGACCCAGTACTTC.

The chain joins TRBV25-1 to TRBJ2-5; 10 bases fit TRBD1. Germline V gene sequence: CDR1 MGHDK, CDR2 SYGVNS. The CDR3 consists of 18 residues. Losses at the gene ends were 3 bases for V and 3 bases for J; bases not matched to a gene: 13. CDR3 DNA: TGTGCCAGCAGTGAGGACCGGGACAGGGGTACTTGGGAAGAGACCCAGTACTTC. Translation gives CASSEDRDRGTWEETQYF.

V usage is TRBV9 and J usage is TRBJ2-7; the match to TRBD1 covers 7 bases. The CDR3 runs 14 residues. In germline, CDR1 is SGDLS, CDR2 YYNGEE. Trimming removed 4 bases from V and 3 bases from J; junction bases left unmatched: 7. The CDR3 loop is CASSRDRRFYEQYF. The CDR3 DNA reads TGTGCCAGCAGCCGGGACAGAAGGTTCTACGAGCAGTACTTC.

The chain couples TRBV25-1 to TRBJ1-2, with 7 bases lining up with TRBD1. V dropped 9 bases and J dropped 7; count of bases not matched to a gene: 11. Germline CDR1 MGHDK, CDR2 SYGVNS. The CDR3 is 13 amino acids. The CDR3 reads CASSQDRAGGYTF. For the CDR3, the DNA is TGTGCCAGTTCCCAAGACAGGGCGGGTGGCTACACCTTC.

The rearrangement uses TRBV28 and TRBJ2-1; 9 bases match TRBD2. The junction had 12 bases not matched to a gene; V was cut back by 4 bases and J by 8 bases. CDR3 length equals 16 residues. CDR1 is MDHEN and CDR2 is SYDVKM in the germline V gene. In DNA form, the CDR3 reads TGTGCCAGCAGTTCCCCCCTTCGCGGGGGGGCTCATGAGCAGTTCTTC. This gives the protein CASSSPLRGGAHEQFF.

The V gene is TRBV4-2, the J gene TRBJ2-1; 8 positions agree with TRBD2. This CDR3 has 15 residues. Trimming at V came to 3 bases and at J to 6 bases, leaving 7 bases not matched to a gene. Germline V gene data show CDR1 as LGHNA and CDR2 as YNFKEQ. For the CDR3, the DNA is TGTGCCAGCAGCCAGGGAACGGGGGGGCGCAATGAGCAGTTCTTC. This encodes CASSQGTGGRNEQFF.

This sequence joins TRBV11-2 and TRBJ2-5, with 12 positions matching TRBD2. Germline values: CDR1 SGHAT, CDR2 FQNNGV. V gave up 7 bases and J gave up 5 bases; unmatched junction bases: 5. The CDR3 covers 14 residues. In DNA form, the CDR3 reads TGTGCCAGCATTCCTAGCGGGGGGGTCGAGACCCAGTACTTC. It is translated as CASIPSGGVETQYF.

This rearrangement joins TRBV9 to TRBJ2-7; no clear D gene. CDR3 length: 13 residues. Germline assignment: CDR1 SGDLS and CDR2 YYNGEE. V lost 0 bases and J lost 1, with 5 bases in between. CDR3 bases: TGTGCCAGCAGCGTAGATCCTTCCTACGAGCAGTACTTC. Residues: CASSVDPSYEQYF.